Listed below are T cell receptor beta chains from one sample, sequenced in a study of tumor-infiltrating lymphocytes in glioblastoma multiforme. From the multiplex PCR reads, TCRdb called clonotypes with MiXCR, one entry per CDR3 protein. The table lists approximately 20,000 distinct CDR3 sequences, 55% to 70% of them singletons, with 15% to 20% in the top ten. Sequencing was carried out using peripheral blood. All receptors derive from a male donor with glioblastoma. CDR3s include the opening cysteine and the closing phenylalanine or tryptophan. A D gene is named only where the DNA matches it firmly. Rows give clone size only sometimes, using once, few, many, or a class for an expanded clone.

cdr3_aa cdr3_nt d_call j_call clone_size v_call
CASRGLAPGELFF TGTGCCAGCAGGGGACTAGCGCCCGGGGAGCTGTTTTTT TRBD2 TRBJ2-2 NA TRBV2
CPSSTGTRLNTEAFF TGTCCCAGCAGTACCGGGACAAGACTGAACACTGAAGCTTTCTTT NA TRBJ1-1 NA TRBV6-6
CATSDSLADTQYF TGTGCCACCAGTGACAGCCTAGCGGATACGCAGTATTTT NA TRBJ2-3 NA TRBV24-1
CSVQLSETQYF TGCAGCGTGCAATTAAGCGAGACCCAGTACTTC NA TRBJ2-5 many TRBV29-1
CISSDSSVEDTQYF TGTATCAGCAGCGATTCTAGCGTTGAAGATACGCAGTATTTT NA TRBJ2-3 NA TRBV11-2
CASRPDRLLNNEQLF TGTGCCAGCAGACCGGACAGGTTGCTGAACAATGAGCAGCTCTTC TRBD1 TRBJ2-1 NA TRBV11-2
CASRLDRVLNNEQSF TGTGCCAGCAGACTTGACAGGGTTCTGAACAATGAGCAGTCCTTC TRBD1 TRBJ2-1 NA TRBV11-2
CASSELGNSNKPQHF TGTGCCAGCAGTGAACTAGGGAATAGCAATAAGCCACAGCATTTT NA TRBJ1-5 NA TRBV6-6
CASSPGTSGGRDEQFF TGTGCCAGCAGCCCCGGGACTAGCGGGGGAAGGGATGAGCAGTTCTTC TRBD2 TRBJ2-1 few TRBV11-3
CASTLGLAGGSEQFF TGTGCCAGCACCTTGGGACTAGCTGGAGGAAGTGAGCAGTTCTTC TRBD2 TRBJ2-1 NA TRBV11-2
CASGLQGRTDTQYF TGTGCCAGTGGCCTACAGGGGCGAACAGATACGCAGTATTTT TRBD1 TRBJ2-3 many TRBV7-8
CASSRMQGNTEAFF TGTGCCAGCAGCCGTATGCAGGGGAACACTGAAGCTTTCTTT NA TRBJ1-1 few TRBV11-2
CSARQGRGQPQHF TGCAGTGCTAGGCAGGGGAGGGGTCAGCCTCAGCATTTT NA TRBJ1-5 NA TRBV20-1
CASSYRGYEQYF TGTGCCAGCAGTTACAGGGGCTACGAGCAGTACTTC TRBD1 TRBJ2-7 NA TRBV12-3/TRBV12-4
CASTPSLGQGLADYNEQFF TGTGCCAGCACCCCCTCATTGGGCCAAGGGCTAGCGGACTACAATGAGCAGTTCTTC TRBD2 TRBJ2-1 NA TRBV11-2